One and the same sample provided the 9 T cell receptor beta chains below, sequenced in a study of CD8 T cells in Susac syndrome. When the RNA was reverse transcribed, random hexamers were used with an input of about 0.45 to 1 ug. TCRdb used MiXCR to reprocess the immunoSEQ multiplex PCR reads, holding one entry per CDR3 protein. This sample has under 200,000 distinct CDR3 sequences, with 85% to 95% found just once. The sequenced sample was CD4+ T cells from PBMCs. The source is a human donor with Susac syndrome.

This chain links TRBV2 with TRBJ2-7; TRBD1 agrees at 9 bases. The CDR3 spans 14 residues. J lost 2 bases, V lost 5 bases, and 4 bases had no gene match. CDR1 is SNHLY and CDR2 is FYNNEI in the germline V gene. The CDR3 loop reads CASSNDRGTYEQYF. The CDR3 region has the DNA TGTGCCAGCAGTAACGACAGGGGGACCTACGAGCAGTACTTC.

This sequence joins TRBV30 and TRBJ2-1, with D unresolved. Germline CDR1 and CDR2: GTSNPN and SVGIG (reference sequence). The germline V and J ends were trimmed by 4 bases and 7 bases, with 11 bases remaining between them. This CDR3 spans 12 amino acids. The CDR3 nucleotides are TGTGCCTGGACCCTTTCTGGGAATGAGCAGTTCTTC. It codes for CAWTLSGNEQFF. The complete variable domain, with remaining parts taken from reference TRBV30 and TRBJ2-1, reads SQTIHQWPATLVQPVGSPLSLECTVEGTSNPNLYWYRQAAGRGLQLLFYSVGIGQISSEVPQNLSASRPQDRQFILSSKKLLLSDSGFYLCAWTLSGNEQFFGPGTRLTVL.

This clonotype was found a few times. The rearrangement joins TRBV6-1 to TRBJ2-1; D is undetermined. With 2 bases removed from V and 1 base from J, the gap between germline ends came to 9 bases. Germline V lookup: CDR1 MNHNS, CDR2 SASEGT. This CDR3 contains 15 residues. CDR3 nucleotide sequence: TGTGCCAGCAGTGAATTGGCAGCTTCCTACAATGAGCAGTTCTTC. Amino acids: CASSELAASYNEQFF.

The V and J genes are TRBV5-6 and TRBJ1-2, with D hard to call. The germline V gene encodes CDR1 SGHDT and CDR2 YYEEEE. With 1 base removed from V and 2 bases from J, the gap between germline ends came to 12 bases. The CDR3 contains 15 residues. The CDR3 reads CASSLLSPLNYGYTF. CDR3 DNA: TGTGCCAGCAGCTTGTTGTCTCCCTTGAACTATGGCTACACCTTC.

J is TRBJ2-2 and V is TRBV20-1; weak D call: TRBD2 (5 bases). The CDR3 contains 12 residues. Germline V gives CDR1 DFQATT, CDR2 SNEGSKA (reference sequence). The V end lost 3 bases, the J end lost 8 bases, and 10 bases lay between the germline ends. The CDR3 spells CSASQSGGELFF. The CDR3 coding sequence is TGCAGTGCTAGCCAGAGCGGAGGGGAGCTGTTTTTT.

The rearrangement joins TRBV20-1 to TRBJ2-3; D is perhaps TRBD1 (6 bases). Looked up from germline, CDR1 is DFQATT and CDR2 is SNEGSKA (reference sequence). V lost 6 bases and J 6 bases, leaving 16 bases between the germline ends. The CDR3 consists of 13 residues. In DNA, the CDR3 is TGCAGTGCAAACCGACAGGCGAGGGATACGCAGTATTTT. This codes for CSANRQARDTQYF.

This chain joins TRBV7-2 and TRBJ1-4; D uncertain. Trimming pared 3 bases from V and 0 bases from J, leaving 8 bases between. The CDR3 sequence is 15 residues long. Germline V gene sequence: CDR1 SGHTA, CDR2 FQGNSA. The DNA for the CDR3 is TGTGCCAGCAGCTTCCAGACTGCAACTAATGAAAAACTGTTTTTT. Encoded protein: CASSFQTATNEKLFF. The whole variable domain, filled in from reference TRBV7-2 and TRBJ1-4, reads GAGVSQSPSNKVTEKGKDVELRCDPISGHTALYWYRQSLGQGLEFLIYFQGNSAPDKSGLPSDRFSAERTGGSVSTLTIQRTQQEDSAVYLCASSFQTATNEKLFFGSGTQLSVL.

V and J are TRBV3-1 and TRBJ2-7, with D possibly being TRBD1 or TRBD2 (5 bases each). CDR1 is LGHDT and CDR2 is YNNKEL in the germline V gene (reference sequence). Trimming took 3 bases from V and 5 from J, leaving 11 bases between them. CDR3 length: 13 residues. CDR3 in DNA: TGTGCCAGCAGCCACCGGGACCCCCACGAGCAGTACTTC. Translated, it gives CASSHRDPHEQYF.

The rearrangement links TRBV14 to TRBJ2-3; 11 bases match TRBD2. Germline V lookup: CDR1 SGHDN, CDR2 FVKESK. Unmatched junction bases numbered 4, after V lost 0 bases and J lost 5 bases. The CDR3 sequence is 16 residues long. Here the CDR3 DNA reads TGTGCCAGCAGCCAAGATCTAGCGGGGGGTGGAGATACGCAGTATTTT. Translation gives CASSQDLAGGGDTQYF. The full variable domain, its missing parts supplied by reference TRBV14 and TRBJ2-3, is EAGVTQFPSHSVIEKGQTVTLRCDPISGHDNLYWYRRVMGKEIKFLLHFVKESKQDESGMPNNRFLAERTGGTYSTLKVQPAELEDSGVYFCASSQDLAGGGDTQYFGPGTRLTVL.